A selection of T cell receptor beta chains follows, all from one sample in a study of STAT5B mutations in CD4+ large granular lymphocyte leukemia. Assay used: immunoSEQ multiplex PCR; TCRdb lists only in-frame clones, some missing. The sample records fewer than 30,000 clones, 65% to 85% being singletons. Sequencing input: CD4+ T cells from blood buffy coats. These receptor sequences come from a human donor in good health. The CDR3 runs from the conserved cysteine through the conserved F or W. Fields, in order: CDR3 protein, CDR3 DNA, clone size, D gene, V gene, J gene. The D gene is left open where the match is weak. Some rows have no size entry. The others give once, few or many, or a class for an expanded clone.

CDR3aa: CASSLGVVYEQYF
CDR3nt: TGTGCCAGCAGCTTGGGGGTAGTGTACGAGCAGTACTTC
abundance: NA
d_gene: NA
v_gene: TRBV5-6
j_gene: TRBJ2-7

CDR3aa: CASSLGTGGDTQYF
CDR3nt: TGTGCCAGCAGCTTGGGGACCGGGGGCGATACGCAGTATTTT
abundance: NA
d_gene: NA
v_gene: TRBV7-2
j_gene: TRBJ2-3

CDR3aa: CASRLTENTEAFF
CDR3nt: TGTGCCAGCAGGCTGACAGAGAACACTGAAGCTTTCTTT
abundance: NA
d_gene: NA
v_gene: TRBV7-9
j_gene: TRBJ1-1

CDR3aa: CAWSAGTSGGLETQYF
CDR3nt: TGTGCCTGGAGTGCCGGGACTAGCGGAGGCCTAGAGACCCAGTACTTC
abundance: NA
d_gene: TRBD2
v_gene: TRBV30
j_gene: TRBJ2-5

CDR3aa: CASSTRTDTQYF
CDR3nt: TGCGCCAGCAGCACACGCACAGATACGCAGTATTTT
abundance: NA
d_gene: NA
v_gene: TRBV5-1
j_gene: TRBJ2-3

CDR3aa: CASSTTGARETQYF
CDR3nt: TGTGCCAGCAGTACAACAGGGGCTCGGGAGACCCAGTACTTC
abundance: NA
d_gene: TRBD1
v_gene: TRBV6-5
j_gene: TRBJ2-5

CDR3aa: CASSQAAAGTGGGNTIYF
CDR3nt: TGCGCCAGCAGCCAAGCCGCGGCTGGGACAGGGGGAGGAAACACCATATATTTT
abundance: NA
d_gene: TRBD1
v_gene: TRBV4-1
j_gene: TRBJ1-3

CDR3aa: CASSPLDRGLGRNEKLFF
CDR3nt: TGTGCCAGCTCTCCCCTCGACAGGGGGCTAGGGAGAAATGAAAAACTGTTTTTT
abundance: NA
d_gene: TRBD1
v_gene: TRBV18
j_gene: TRBJ1-4

CDR3aa: CASSSTLAARPYEQYF
CDR3nt: TGTGCCAGCAGTTCCACGCTAGCTGCGAGACCCTACGAGCAGTACTTC
abundance: NA
d_gene: NA
v_gene: TRBV28
j_gene: TRBJ2-7

CDR3aa: CASSPGTSGSTDTQCF
CDR3nt: TGTGCCAGCAGCCCGGGGACTAGCGGCAGCACAGATACGCAGTGTTTT
abundance: NA
d_gene: TRBD2
v_gene: TRBV7-6
j_gene: TRBJ2-3

CDR3aa: CASSSTGTEAFF
CDR3nt: TGCGCCAGCAGCTCAACCGGGACGGAAGCTTTCTTT
abundance: NA
d_gene: NA
v_gene: TRBV5-1
j_gene: TRBJ1-1

CDR3aa: CASRQTGNTGELFF
CDR3nt: TGCGCCAGCAGACAAACAGGGAACACCGGGGAGCTGTTTTTT
abundance: NA
d_gene: NA
v_gene: TRBV5-1
j_gene: TRBJ2-2

CDR3aa: CSVEEETAGAGYNEKLFF
CDR3nt: TGCAGCGTTGAAGAGGAAACAGCGGGTGCGGGATATAATGAAAAACTGTTTTTT
abundance: few
d_gene: NA
v_gene: TRBV29-1
j_gene: TRBJ1-4

CDR3aa: CASSPGQGFYNEQFF
CDR3nt: TGTGCCAGCAGCCCTGGACAGGGATTTTACAATGAGCAGTTCTTC
abundance: NA
d_gene: TRBD1
v_gene: TRBV5-6
j_gene: TRBJ2-1

CDR3aa: CASSIRTGEAFF
CDR3nt: TGTGCCAGCAGCATCCGGACAGGTGAAGCTTTCTTT
abundance: NA
d_gene: TRBD1
v_gene: TRBV7-9
j_gene: TRBJ1-1

CDR3aa: CATLRTENTEAFF
CDR3nt: TGTGCCACCCTCAGGACAGAGAACACTGAAGCTTTCTTT
abundance: NA
d_gene: NA
v_gene: TRBV10-3
j_gene: TRBJ1-1

CDR3aa: CASSLANLKLGVIDTQYF
CDR3nt: TGTGCCAGCAGCTTAGCTAATCTAAAACTGGGGGTAATAGATACGCAGTATTTT
abundance: NA
d_gene: NA
v_gene: TRBV7-9
j_gene: TRBJ2-3

CDR3aa: CASSKPTGSAGELFF
CDR3nt: TGTGCCAGTAGTAAGCCCACAGGGAGCGCCGGGGAGCTGTTTTTT
abundance: once
d_gene: NA
v_gene: TRBV19
j_gene: TRBJ2-2

CDR3aa: CASSYSDSNYGYTF
CDR3nt: TGTGCCAGCAGTTACTCAGACAGCAACTATGGCTACACCTTC
abundance: NA
d_gene: NA
v_gene: TRBV6-5
j_gene: TRBJ1-2

CDR3aa: CSVGGEGEQYF
CDR3nt: TGCAGCGTTGGGGGGGAAGGCGAGCAGTACTTC
abundance: few
d_gene: NA
v_gene: TRBV29-1
j_gene: TRBJ2-7

CDR3aa: CASSLVLGENEKLFF
CDR3nt: TGTGCCAGCAGCTTAGTTCTGGGGGAAAATGAAAAACTGTTTTTT
abundance: NA
d_gene: NA
v_gene: TRBV7-9
j_gene: TRBJ1-4

CDR3aa: CASSLARGGGNTIYF
CDR3nt: TGTGCCAGCAGCTTGGCCCGGGGCGGGGGAAACACCATATATTTT
abundance: NA
d_gene: NA
v_gene: TRBV5-8
j_gene: TRBJ1-3

CDR3aa: CASSPGAGAPGYTF
CDR3nt: TGTGCCAGCTCGCCGGGTGCGGGGGCGCCTGGCTACACCTTC
abundance: NA
d_gene: NA
v_gene: TRBV18
j_gene: TRBJ1-2

CDR3aa: CASITGAGELFF
CDR3nt: TGTGCCAGCATCACAGGGGCCGGGGAGCTGTTTTTT
abundance: NA
d_gene: TRBD1
v_gene: TRBV6-6
j_gene: TRBJ2-2

CDR3aa: CASSLEGNGQPQHF
CDR3nt: TGCGCCAGCAGCTTGGAAGGGAATGGTCAGCCCCAGCATTTT
abundance: NA
d_gene: NA
v_gene: TRBV5-1
j_gene: TRBJ1-5

CDR3aa: CASSPGLAGGTSNEQFF
CDR3nt: TGCGCCAGCAGCCCAGGACTAGCGGGAGGGACCTCCAATGAGCAGTTCTTC
abundance: NA
d_gene: TRBD2
v_gene: TRBV5-1
j_gene: TRBJ2-1

CDR3aa: CASSATGTSDYEQYF
CDR3nt: TGTGCCAGCAGCGCGACCGGGACTTCCGACTACGAGCAGTACTTC
abundance: NA
d_gene: NA
v_gene: TRBV5-5
j_gene: TRBJ2-7

CDR3aa: CASSSGQDRNEKLFF
CDR3nt: TGTGCCAGTAGCTCCGGACAGGATCGTAATGAAAAACTGTTTTTT
abundance: once
d_gene: TRBD1
v_gene: TRBV19
j_gene: TRBJ1-4

CDR3aa: CASKETGGAYGYTF
CDR3nt: TGTGCCAGTAAGGAAACGGGCGGAGCCTATGGCTACACCTTC
abundance: NA
d_gene: NA
v_gene: TRBV19
j_gene: TRBJ1-2

CDR3aa: CSARYTPQETQYF
CDR3nt: TGCAGCGCTCGATATACGCCCCAAGAGACCCAGTACTTC
abundance: NA
d_gene: NA
v_gene: TRBV29-1
j_gene: TRBJ2-5

CDR3aa: CASSLWGTANQPQHF
CDR3nt: TGTGCCAGCAGCTTATGGGGGACAGCGAATCAGCCCCAGCATTTT
abundance: NA
d_gene: TRBD1
v_gene: TRBV7-2
j_gene: TRBJ1-5

CDR3aa: CASSLGLGQNLNTEAFF
CDR3nt: TGCGCCAGCAGCTTGGGGCTGGGACAGAACCTCAACACTGAAGCTTTCTTT
abundance: once
d_gene: TRBD1
v_gene: TRBV5-1
j_gene: TRBJ1-1

CDR3aa: CASGRESQETQYF
CDR3nt: TGTGCCAGCGGACGGGAGAGCCAAGAGACCCAGTACTTC
abundance: NA
d_gene: NA
v_gene: TRBV7-9
j_gene: TRBJ2-5

CDR3aa: CASSLAIRGEQFF
CDR3nt: TGCGCCAGCAGCTTGGCCATCCGGGGTGAGCAGTTCTTC
abundance: NA
d_gene: NA
v_gene: TRBV5-1
j_gene: TRBJ2-1

CDR3aa: CASSQDPRGYYEQYF
CDR3nt: TGCGCCAGCAGCCAAGATCCCCGGGGGTACTACGAGCAGTACTTC
abundance: NA
d_gene: NA
v_gene: TRBV4-1
j_gene: TRBJ2-7

CDR3aa: CASSEPTSGIGTDTQYF
CDR3nt: TGTGCCAGCAGCGAACCGACTAGCGGGATTGGCACAGATACGCAGTATTTT
abundance: NA
d_gene: TRBD2
v_gene: TRBV27
j_gene: TRBJ2-3

CDR3aa: CASSSGTSGGARLETQYF
CDR3nt: TGTGCCAGCAGCTCGGGGACTAGCGGGGGGGCGAGGTTGGAGACCCAGTACTTC
abundance: NA
d_gene: TRBD2
v_gene: TRBV7-2
j_gene: TRBJ2-5

CDR3aa: CASPFLQGFNSPLHF
CDR3nt: TGCGCCAGCCCTTTTCTACAGGGATTTAATTCACCCCTCCACTTT
abundance: few
d_gene: NA
v_gene: TRBV5-1
j_gene: TRBJ1-6

CDR3aa: CASSPGAGRGDYQPQHF
CDR3nt: TGTGCCAGCAGCCCCGGCGCAGGTCGCGGGGATTATCAGCCCCAGCATTTT
abundance: NA
d_gene: NA
v_gene: TRBV5-5
j_gene: TRBJ1-5

CDR3aa: CASSLRDGNEKLFF
CDR3nt: TGTGCCAGCAGCCTTAGGGACGGCAATGAAAAACTGTTTTTT
abundance: NA
d_gene: NA
v_gene: TRBV7-9
j_gene: TRBJ1-4

CDR3aa: CSVERASGRSTDTQYF
CDR3nt: TGCAGCGTTGAAAGGGCTAGCGGGAGGTCCACAGATACGCAGTATTTT
abundance: NA
d_gene: TRBD2
v_gene: TRBV29-1
j_gene: TRBJ2-3